This record covers a single T cell receptor beta chain. Its target is unknown. This sample stems from a study of T cell responses to AZD1222 COVID-19 vaccine. Whole-study findings and limits: Most donors were white British and more were female, and clonal diversity was possibly underestimated.

Second doses were pooled across both intervals (about 4 or about 12 weeks). Germline V CDR1 and CDR2: SGHDN, FVKESK. CDR3 size: 11 residues. Trimming took off 6 bases at V and 2 bases at J, with 3 bases between the two ends. Here immunoSEQ multiplex PCR was the method, and the copy in TCRdb shows in-frame clones only, minus some. The table includes around 96,000 clones, more than 70% detected once. Sequencing used peripheral blood, obtained 28 days after the second AZD1222 dose. The J gene is TRBJ2-3, the V gene TRBV14; D is ambiguous. The clonotype was recovered from an adult who received the AZD1222 COVID-19 vaccine. The CDR3 coding sequence is TGTGCCAGCAGTTACACAGATACGCAGTATTTT. Protein sequence: CASSYTDTQYF.